This T cell receptor (beta chain) was identified in a study of OX40 agonist ivuxolimab in advanced cancers. About the study: Patients achieving partial responses numbered three: one hepatocellular carcinoma case and two cutaneous melanoma cases.

Excluded were patients having autoimmune disease history or systemic immunosuppression. The CDR3 is made up of 13 amino acids. Trimming cost V 3 bases and J 4 bases, with 11 bases left between them. Germline V CDR1 and CDR2: SGHKS, YYEKEE (reference sequence). Generated by immunoSEQ multiplex PCR, the TCRdb table keeps only in-frame clones and is missing some. This sample has 40,000 or so clones, with 65% to 85% found just once. This clone was seen once. This sequence originates from an adult with an advanced solid tumor such as melanoma, head and neck, liver or kidney cancer. V is TRBV5-5 and J is TRBJ2-7; no reliable D call. The sample here was CD4+ or CD8+ T cells sorted from blood, taken in a trial of the OX40 agonist ivuxolimab. CDR3 sequence reads: CASSSDGKYEQYF. CDR3 nucleotides: TGTGCCAGCAGCTCTGATGGGAAGTACGAGCAGTACTTC.